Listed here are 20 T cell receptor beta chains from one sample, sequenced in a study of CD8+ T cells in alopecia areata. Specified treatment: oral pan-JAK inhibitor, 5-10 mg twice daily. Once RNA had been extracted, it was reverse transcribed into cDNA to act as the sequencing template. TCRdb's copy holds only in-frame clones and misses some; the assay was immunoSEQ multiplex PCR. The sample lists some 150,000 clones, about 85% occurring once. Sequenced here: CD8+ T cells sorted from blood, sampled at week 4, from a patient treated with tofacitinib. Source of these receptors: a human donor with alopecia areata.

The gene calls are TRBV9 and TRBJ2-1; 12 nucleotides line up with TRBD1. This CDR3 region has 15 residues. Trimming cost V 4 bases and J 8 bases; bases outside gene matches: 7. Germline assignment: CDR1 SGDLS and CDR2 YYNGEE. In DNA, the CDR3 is TGTGCCAGCAGCCTCGGGACAGGGGGCGGGTATGAGCAGTTCTTC. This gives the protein CASSLGTGGGYEQFF.

DNA for the CDR3: TGTGCCAGCACCCCCTTAGGGGGCGAGCAGTACTTC. Translating it yields CASTPLGGEQYF. The rearrangement links TRBV7-9 to TRBJ2-7; TRBD1 is a possible D gene (6 bases). CDR3 length: 12 residues. Looked up from germline, CDR1 is SEHNR and CDR2 is FQNEAQ (reference sequence). Trimming cost V 7 bases and J 6 bases, with 13 bases left between them. The full variable domain, completed using reference TRBV7-9 and TRBJ2-7, is DTGVSQNPRHKITKRGQNVTFRCDPISEHNRLYWYRQTLGQGPEFLTYFQNEAQLEKSRLLSDRFSAERPKGSFSTLEIQRTEQGDSAMYLCASTPLGGEQYFGPGTRLTVT.

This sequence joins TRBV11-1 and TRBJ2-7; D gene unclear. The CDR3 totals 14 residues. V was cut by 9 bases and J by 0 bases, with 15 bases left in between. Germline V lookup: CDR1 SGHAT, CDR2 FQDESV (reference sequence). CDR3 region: CARETSATSYEQYF. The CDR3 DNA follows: TGTGCCAGAGAAACGAGCGCCACCTCCTACGAGCAGTACTTC. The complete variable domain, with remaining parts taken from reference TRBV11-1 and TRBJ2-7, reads EAEVAQSPRYKITEKSQAVAFWCDPISGHATLYWYRQILGQGPELLVQFQDESVVDDSQLPKDRFSAERLKGVDSTLKIQPAELGDSAMYLCARETSATSYEQYFGPGTRLTVT.

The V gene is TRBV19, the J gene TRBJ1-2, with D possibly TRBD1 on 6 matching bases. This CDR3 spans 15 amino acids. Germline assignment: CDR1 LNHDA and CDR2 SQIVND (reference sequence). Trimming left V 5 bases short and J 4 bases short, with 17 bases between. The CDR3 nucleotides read TGTGCCAGTAGTGCTTCCCGGACAGACGTCTATGGCTACACCTTC. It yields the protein CASSASRTDVYGYTF.

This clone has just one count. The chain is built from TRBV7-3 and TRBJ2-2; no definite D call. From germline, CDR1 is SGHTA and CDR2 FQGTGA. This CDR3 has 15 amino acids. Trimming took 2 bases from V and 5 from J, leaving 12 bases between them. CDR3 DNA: TGTGCCAGCAGCTTAGATGTACAGTGGACCGGGGAGCTGTTTTTT. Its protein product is CASSLDVQWTGELFF.

The CDR3 DNA sequence: TGCAGCGCCGGCCCCGTGGGTGGAAACACCATATATTTT. This codes for CSAGPVGGNTIYF. J is TRBJ1-3 and V is TRBV29-1; D is unclear. Germline-derived CDR1 and CDR2 are SQVTM and ANQGSEA. V was clipped by 7 bases and J by 3 bases, with 13 bases between them. This CDR3 is built from 13 residues.

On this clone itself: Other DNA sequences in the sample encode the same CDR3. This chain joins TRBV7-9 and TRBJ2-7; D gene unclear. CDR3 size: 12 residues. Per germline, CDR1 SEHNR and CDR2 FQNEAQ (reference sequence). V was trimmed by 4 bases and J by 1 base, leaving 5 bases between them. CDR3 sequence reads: CASSSNSYEQYF. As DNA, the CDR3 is TGTGCCAGCAGCTCGAATTCCTACGAGCAGTACTTC.

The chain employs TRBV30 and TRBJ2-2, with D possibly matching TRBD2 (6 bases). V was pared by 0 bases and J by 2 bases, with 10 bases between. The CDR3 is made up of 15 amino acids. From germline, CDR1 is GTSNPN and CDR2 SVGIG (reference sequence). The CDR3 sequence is CAWSVPGLNTGELFF. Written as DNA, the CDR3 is TGTGCCTGGAGTGTTCCGGGACTCAACACCGGGGAGCTGTTTTTT.

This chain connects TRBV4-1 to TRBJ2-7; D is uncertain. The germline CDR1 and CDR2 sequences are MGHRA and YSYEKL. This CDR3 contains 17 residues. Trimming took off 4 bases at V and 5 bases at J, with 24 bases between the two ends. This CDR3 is CASSPTTLQFQDHEQYF. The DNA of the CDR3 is TGCGCCAGCAGCCCCACAACACTCCAATTTCAGGACCACGAGCAGTACTTC.

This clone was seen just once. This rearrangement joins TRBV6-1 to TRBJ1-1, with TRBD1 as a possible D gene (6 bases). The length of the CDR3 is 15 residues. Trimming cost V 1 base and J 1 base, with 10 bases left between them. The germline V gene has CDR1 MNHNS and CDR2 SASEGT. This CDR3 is CASSEEQGRNTEAFF. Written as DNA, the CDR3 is TGTGCCAGCAGTGAAGAACAGGGCCGGAACACTGAAGCTTTCTTT.

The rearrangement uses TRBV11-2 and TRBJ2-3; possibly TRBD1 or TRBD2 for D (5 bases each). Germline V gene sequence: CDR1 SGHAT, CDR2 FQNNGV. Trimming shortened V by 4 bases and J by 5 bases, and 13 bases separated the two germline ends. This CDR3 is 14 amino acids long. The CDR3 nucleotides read TGTGCCAGCAGCTCCCGGGACGCCGGAGATACGCAGTATTTT. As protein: CASSSRDAGDTQYF. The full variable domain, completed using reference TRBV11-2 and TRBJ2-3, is EAGVAQSPRYKIIEKRQSVAFWCNPISGHATLYWYQQILGQGPKLLIQFQNNGVVDDSQLPKDRFSAERLKGVDSTLKIQPAKLEDSAVYLCASSSRDAGDTQYFGPGTRLTVL.

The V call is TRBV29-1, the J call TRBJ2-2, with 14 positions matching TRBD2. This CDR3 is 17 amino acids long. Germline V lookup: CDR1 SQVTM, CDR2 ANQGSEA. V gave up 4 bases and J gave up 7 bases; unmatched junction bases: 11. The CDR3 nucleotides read TGCAGCGTTGCACCGGGACTAGCGGGGGAAGGTGGCGGGGAGCTGTTTTTT. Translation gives CSVAPGLAGEGGGELFF.

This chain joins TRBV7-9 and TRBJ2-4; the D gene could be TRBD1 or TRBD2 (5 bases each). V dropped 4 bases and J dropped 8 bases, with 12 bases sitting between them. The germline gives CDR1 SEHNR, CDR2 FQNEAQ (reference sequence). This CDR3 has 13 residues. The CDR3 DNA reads TGTGCCAGCAGCTGGGACCCTGGGGACATTCAGTACTTC. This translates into CASSWDPGDIQYF.

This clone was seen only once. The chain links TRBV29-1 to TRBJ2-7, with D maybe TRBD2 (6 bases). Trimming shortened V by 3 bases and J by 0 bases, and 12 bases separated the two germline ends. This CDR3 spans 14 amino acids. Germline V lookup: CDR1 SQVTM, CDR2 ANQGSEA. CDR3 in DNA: TGCAGCGTTGATGGGGGGACGAGCTCCTACGAGCAGTACTTC. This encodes CSVDGGTSSYEQYF.

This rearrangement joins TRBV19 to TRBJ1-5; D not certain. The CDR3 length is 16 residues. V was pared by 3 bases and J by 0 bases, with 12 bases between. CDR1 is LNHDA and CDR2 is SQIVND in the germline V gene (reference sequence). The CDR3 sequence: CASSMFGSDSNQPQHF. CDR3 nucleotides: TGTGCCAGTAGTATGTTCGGTAGTGATAGCAATCAGCCCCAGCATTTT.

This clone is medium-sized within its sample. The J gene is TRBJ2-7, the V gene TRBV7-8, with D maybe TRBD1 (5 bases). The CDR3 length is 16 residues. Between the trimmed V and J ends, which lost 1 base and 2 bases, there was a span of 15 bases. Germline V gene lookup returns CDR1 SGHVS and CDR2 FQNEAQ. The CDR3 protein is CASSLVAGMGPYEQYF. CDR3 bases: TGTGCCAGCAGCTTAGTGGCAGGGATGGGCCCCTACGAGCAGTACTTC. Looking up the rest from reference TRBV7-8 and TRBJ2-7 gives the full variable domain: GAGVSQSPRYKVAKRGQDVALRCDPISGHVSLFWYQQALGQGPEFLTYFQNEAQLDKSGLPSDRFFAERPEGSVSTLKIQRTQQEDSAVYLCASSLVAGMGPYEQYFGPGTRLTVT.

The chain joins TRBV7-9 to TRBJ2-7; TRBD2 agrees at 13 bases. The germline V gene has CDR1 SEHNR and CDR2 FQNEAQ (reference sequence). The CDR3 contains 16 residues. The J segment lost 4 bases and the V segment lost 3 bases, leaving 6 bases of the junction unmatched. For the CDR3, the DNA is TGTGCCAGCAGCTTCTGGACTAGCGGGAGTTCTTACGAGCAGTACTTC. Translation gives CASSFWTSGSSYEQYF.

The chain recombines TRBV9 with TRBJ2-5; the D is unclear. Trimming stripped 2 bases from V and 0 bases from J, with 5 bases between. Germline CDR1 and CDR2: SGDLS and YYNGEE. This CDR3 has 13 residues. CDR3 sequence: CASSVRDQETQYF. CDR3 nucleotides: TGTGCCAGCAGCGTTAGGGACCAAGAGACCCAGTACTTC.

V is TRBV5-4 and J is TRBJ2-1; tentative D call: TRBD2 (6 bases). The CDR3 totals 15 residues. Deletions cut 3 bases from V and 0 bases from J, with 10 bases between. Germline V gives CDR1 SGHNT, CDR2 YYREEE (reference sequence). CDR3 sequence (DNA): TGTGCCAGCAGCTCCTTAGCGGTCTCCTACAATGAGCAGTTCTTC. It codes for CASSSLAVSYNEQFF. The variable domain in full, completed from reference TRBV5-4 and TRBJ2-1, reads ETGVTQSPTHLIKTRGQQVTLRCSSQSGHNTVSWYQQALGQGPQFIFQYYREEENGRGNFPPRFSGLQFPNYSSELNVNALELDDSALYLCASSSLAVSYNEQFFGPGTRLTVL.

CDR3 DNA: TGCAGCGTTGCCGGCGCGAACACCGGGGAGCTGTTTTTT. Amino acids: CSVAGANTGELFF. This chain links TRBV29-1 with TRBJ2-2; D gene ambiguous. Germline V gene sequence: CDR1 SQVTM, CDR2 ANQGSEA. V shed 4 bases and J shed 0 bases, with 6 bases lying between them. The CDR3 has 13 amino acids.